The source of this TCR beta chain is a study of OX40 agonist ivuxolimab in advanced cancers. Study-wide results and caveats: Relative to CD4+, CD8+ T cells held more expanded clones on average. The authors did not determine the antigen specificity of the expanded peripheral T cells. In a subset of nonresponders, normalized T-cell clonal expansion was also low.

About this clone itself: What it recognizes is unknown.

V lost 7 bases and J lost 4, with 13 bases in between. The CDR3 totals 14 residues. The V gene's germline CDR1 is SNHLY and CDR2 FYNNEI. Assay: immunoSEQ multiplex PCR; the TCRdb copy retains only in-frame clones and omits some. The sample holds tens of thousands of clones, roughly 90% seen once. This sequence was found in an adult with an advanced solid tumor such as melanoma, head and neck, liver or kidney cancer. J is TRBJ1-4 and V is TRBV2; D perhaps matches TRBD1 (6 bases). The material was CD4+ or CD8+ T cells sorted from blood, obtained in a trial of the OX40 agonist ivuxolimab. CDR3 sequence (DNA): TGTGCCAGCAAGGGGGGGACTTTTAATGAAAAACTGTTTTTT. Protein sequence: CASKGGTFNEKLFF.